Listed below are T cell receptor beta chains from one sample, sequenced in a study of B cell selection in AIRE deficiency. Repertoires were generated with immunoSEQ multiplex PCR, while TCRdb's copy carries only in-frame clones and drops some. The sample has 20,000 to 30,000 clones; roughly 96% are singletons. The sample was CD4+CD127+ conventional T cells sorted from PBMCs. These receptors all stem from a human donor in good health. Both conserved end residues are part of each CDR3. D genes are given only for firm matches. Expanded clones are given a class, and other clones once, few, many or no size at all.

v_call: TRBV11-3
d_call: TRBD2
j_call: TRBJ2-3
clone_size: -
cdr3_nt: TGTGCCAGCAGCCACGGGACTAGCGGCAGCACAGATACGCAGTATTTT
cdr3_aa: CASSHGTSGSTDTQYF

v_call: TRBV19
d_call: TRBD1
j_call: TRBJ1-2
clone_size: -
cdr3_nt: TGTGCCAGTAGTGACCGGGACAGGGGGCACACCTTC
cdr3_aa: CASSDRDRGHTF

v_call: TRBV7-3
d_call: -
j_call: TRBJ2-5
clone_size: -
cdr3_nt: TGTGCCAGCAGCCCTAAGGGCCACGAGACCCAGTACTTC
cdr3_aa: CASSPKGHETQYF

v_call: TRBV19
d_call: -
j_call: TRBJ1-5
clone_size: -
cdr3_nt: TGTGCCAGTAGTCCGCCGGGACAAGACTTCTATAGCAATCAGCCCCAGCATTTT
cdr3_aa: CASSPPGQDFYSNQPQHF

v_call: TRBV19
d_call: TRBD2
j_call: TRBJ2-3
clone_size: -
cdr3_nt: TGTGCCAGTAGTAACCCTGGTAATAGCGGGGGGGATACGCAGTATTTT
cdr3_aa: CASSNPGNSGGDTQYF

v_call: TRBV5-6
d_call: TRBD1
j_call: TRBJ1-4
clone_size: -
cdr3_nt: TGTGCCAGCACCACAGGGGCAACTAATGAAAAACTGTTTTTT
cdr3_aa: CASTTGATNEKLFF

v_call: TRBV7-9
d_call: TRBD1
j_call: TRBJ1-6
clone_size: -
cdr3_nt: TGTGCCAGCAGTGAACAGGGGATGAAGAATTCACCCCTCCACTTT
cdr3_aa: CASSEQGMKNSPLHF

v_call: TRBV5-1
d_call: -
j_call: TRBJ1-6
clone_size: -
cdr3_nt: TGCGCCAGCAGCGCCCGCGAAGTCTATAATTCACCCCTCCACTTT
cdr3_aa: CASSAREVYNSPLHF

v_call: TRBV7-8
d_call: TRBD1
j_call: TRBJ1-2
clone_size: -
cdr3_nt: TGTGCCAGCAGCCTGGGGACAGGGGGAGCCTATGGCTACACCTTC
cdr3_aa: CASSLGTGGAYGYTF

v_call: TRBV11-1
d_call: -
j_call: TRBJ2-4
clone_size: -
cdr3_nt: TGTGCCAGCAGCTTAGCGGACCTTTTAGCCAAAAACATTCAGTACTTC
cdr3_aa: CASSLADLLAKNIQYF

v_call: TRBV6-5
d_call: -
j_call: TRBJ2-1
clone_size: -
cdr3_nt: TGTGCCAGCAGTTACGGGCAGGGATCCTACAATGAGCAGTTCTTC
cdr3_aa: CASSYGQGSYNEQFF

v_call: TRBV7-7
d_call: -
j_call: TRBJ1-1
clone_size: -
cdr3_nt: TGTGCCAGCAGCCATACAACGAACACTGAAGCTTTCTTT
cdr3_aa: CASSHTTNTEAFF

v_call: TRBV6-5
d_call: -
j_call: TRBJ1-1
clone_size: -
cdr3_nt: TGTGCCAGCAGTCACGGGGAGGGAGCTTTCTTT
cdr3_aa: CASSHGEGAFF

v_call: TRBV27
d_call: -
j_call: TRBJ2-6
clone_size: once
cdr3_nt: TGTGCCAGCAGTCAGTGGTCCTCAGCTGGGGCCAACGTCCTGACTTTC
cdr3_aa: CASSQWSSAGANVLTF

v_call: TRBV10-3
d_call: -
j_call: TRBJ2-2
clone_size: -
cdr3_nt: TGTGCCATCAGTGGGACCGGGGAGCTGTTTTTT
cdr3_aa: CAISGTGELFF

v_call: TRBV6-1
d_call: -
j_call: TRBJ1-3
clone_size: once
cdr3_nt: TGTGCCACCGCGGGAAGCTCTGGAAACACCATATATTTT
cdr3_aa: CATAGSSGNTIYF

v_call: TRBV6-6
d_call: -
j_call: TRBJ1-5
clone_size: -
cdr3_nt: TGTGCCAGCAGTACCAGAGATCAGCCCCAGCATTTT
cdr3_aa: CASSTRDQPQHF

v_call: TRBV7-2
d_call: TRBD2
j_call: TRBJ2-7
clone_size: -
cdr3_nt: TGTGCCAGCAGCTTAGCAAGGACTAGTACAACCTACGAGCAGTACTTC
cdr3_aa: CASSLARTSTTYEQYF

v_call: TRBV5-4
d_call: -
j_call: TRBJ1-2
clone_size: -
cdr3_nt: TGTGCCAGCAGCCCGAGGGTACTCTTGAACTATGGCTACACCTTC
cdr3_aa: CASSPRVLLNYGYTF

v_call: TRBV30
d_call: -
j_call: TRBJ1-5
clone_size: -
cdr3_nt: TGTGCCTGGAACTTGAGGGGCAGCCTTAGCAATCAGCCCCAGCATTTT
cdr3_aa: CAWNLRGSLSNQPQHF

v_call: TRBV12-5
d_call: -
j_call: TRBJ1-1
clone_size: -
cdr3_nt: TGTGCTAGTGGTTTGGAGACTGAAGCTTTCTTT
cdr3_aa: CASGLETEAFF

v_call: TRBV11-2
d_call: TRBD1
j_call: TRBJ1-2
clone_size: -
cdr3_nt: TGTGCCAGCAGCTTAGTCCGGGACAGGGCCGTCTTCTATGGCTACACCTTC
cdr3_aa: CASSLVRDRAVFYGYTF

v_call: TRBV15
d_call: TRBD1
j_call: TRBJ1-4
clone_size: -
cdr3_nt: TGTGCCACCAGTGATTACAGGGGCTCTAATGAAAAACTGTTTTTT
cdr3_aa: CATSDYRGSNEKLFF

v_call: TRBV7-3
d_call: -
j_call: TRBJ1-4
clone_size: -
cdr3_nt: TGTGCCAGCAGCCCCCCCACAGATAATGAAAAACTGTTTTTT
cdr3_aa: CASSPPTDNEKLFF

v_call: TRBV18
d_call: -
j_call: TRBJ2-7
clone_size: -
cdr3_nt: TGTGCCAGCTCATCTGAGGGATACGAGCAGTACTTC
cdr3_aa: CASSSEGYEQYF

v_call: TRBV11-2
d_call: TRBD1
j_call: TRBJ1-1
clone_size: -
cdr3_nt: TGTGCCAGCAGCTTATCCTTCAAGACAGGGGGTACTGAAGCTTTCTTT
cdr3_aa: CASSLSFKTGGTEAFF

v_call: TRBV5-4
d_call: -
j_call: TRBJ2-2
clone_size: -
cdr3_nt: TGTGCCAGCAGCTTCGGGACTAACACCGGGGAGCTGTTTTTT
cdr3_aa: CASSFGTNTGELFF

v_call: TRBV5-1
d_call: -
j_call: TRBJ1-1
clone_size: -
cdr3_nt: TGCGCCAGCAGTCCGGACAGCCAAAACACTGAAGCTTTCTTT
cdr3_aa: CASSPDSQNTEAFF

v_call: TRBV11-1
d_call: -
j_call: TRBJ1-1
clone_size: -
cdr3_nt: TGTGCCAGCAGCTTTGGGTCAGCAAACACTGAAGCTTTCTTT
cdr3_aa: CASSFGSANTEAFF

v_call: TRBV7-8
d_call: -
j_call: TRBJ2-7
clone_size: -
cdr3_nt: TGTGCCAGCATCCCCATTCGGGGAGGCGGCGAGCAGTACTTC
cdr3_aa: CASIPIRGGGEQYF

v_call: TRBV20-1
d_call: TRBD1
j_call: TRBJ1-1
clone_size: -
cdr3_nt: TGCAGTGCCAGGGGGGGCACTGAAGCTTTCTTT
cdr3_aa: CSARGGTEAFF

v_call: TRBV7-2
d_call: TRBD1
j_call: TRBJ1-3
clone_size: -
cdr3_nt: TGTGCCAGCAGCTCGCCGGACAGGAGGAACACCATATATTTT
cdr3_aa: CASSSPDRRNTIYF

v_call: TRBV19
d_call: -
j_call: TRBJ2-3
clone_size: -
cdr3_nt: TGTGCCATTAGTATGGGGGCTAGCGAAACCTCAGATACGCAGTATTTT
cdr3_aa: CAISMGASETSDTQYF

v_call: TRBV12-5
d_call: TRBD2
j_call: TRBJ2-2
clone_size: -
cdr3_nt: TGTGCTAGTGGTGGCCCTTCAGCGGGGGGGCGAACCGGGGAGCTGTTTTTT
cdr3_aa: CASGGPSAGGRTGELFF

v_call: TRBV19
d_call: -
j_call: TRBJ2-3
clone_size: -
cdr3_nt: TGTGCCAGTAGTATAATGGACAGTATTAGCGATACGCAGTATTTT
cdr3_aa: CASSIMDSISDTQYF